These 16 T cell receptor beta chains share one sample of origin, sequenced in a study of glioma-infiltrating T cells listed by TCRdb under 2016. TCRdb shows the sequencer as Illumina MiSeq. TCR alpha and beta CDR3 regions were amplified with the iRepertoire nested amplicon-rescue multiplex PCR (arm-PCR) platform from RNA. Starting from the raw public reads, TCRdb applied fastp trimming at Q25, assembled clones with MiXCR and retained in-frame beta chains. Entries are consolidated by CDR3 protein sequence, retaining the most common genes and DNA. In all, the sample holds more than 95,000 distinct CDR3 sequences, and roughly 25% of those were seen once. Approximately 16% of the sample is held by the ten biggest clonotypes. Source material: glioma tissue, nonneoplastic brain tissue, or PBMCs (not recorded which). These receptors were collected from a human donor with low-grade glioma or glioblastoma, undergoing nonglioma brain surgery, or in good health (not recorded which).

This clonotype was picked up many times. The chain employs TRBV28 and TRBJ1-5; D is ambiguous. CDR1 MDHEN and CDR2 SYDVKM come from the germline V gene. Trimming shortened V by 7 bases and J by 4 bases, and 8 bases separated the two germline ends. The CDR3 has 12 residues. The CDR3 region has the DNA TGTGCCAGCAACGAGGGAAATCAGCCCCAGCATTTT. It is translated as CASNEGNQPQHF.

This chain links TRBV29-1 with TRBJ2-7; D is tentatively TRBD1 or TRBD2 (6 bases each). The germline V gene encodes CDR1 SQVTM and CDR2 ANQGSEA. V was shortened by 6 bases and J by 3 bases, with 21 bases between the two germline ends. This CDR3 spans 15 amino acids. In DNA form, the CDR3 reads TGCAGCGTCGCTCCCCAGGTGGGGGGCAGCTACGAGCAGTACTTC. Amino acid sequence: CSVAPQVGGSYEQYF.

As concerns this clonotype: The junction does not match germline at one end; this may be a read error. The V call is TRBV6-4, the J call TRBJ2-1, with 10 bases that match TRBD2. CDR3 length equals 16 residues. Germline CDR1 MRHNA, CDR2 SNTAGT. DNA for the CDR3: TGTGCCAGCAGTGACACCCTAGCGGGAGCTAGGAATGAGCAGTTATTC. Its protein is CASSDTLAGARNEQLF.

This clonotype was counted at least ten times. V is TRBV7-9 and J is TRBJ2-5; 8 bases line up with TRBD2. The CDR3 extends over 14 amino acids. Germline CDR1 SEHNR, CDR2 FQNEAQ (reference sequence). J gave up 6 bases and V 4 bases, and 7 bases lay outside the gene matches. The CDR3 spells CASSSRTSWQTQYF. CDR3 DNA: TGTGCCAGCAGCTCCCGGACTAGCTGGCAGACCCAGTACTTC.

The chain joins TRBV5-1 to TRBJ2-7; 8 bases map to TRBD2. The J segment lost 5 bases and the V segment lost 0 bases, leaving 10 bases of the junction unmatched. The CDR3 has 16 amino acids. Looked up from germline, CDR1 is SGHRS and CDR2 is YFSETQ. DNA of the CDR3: TGCGCCAGCAGCTTGGATGCCGGACTAGCAGGAGACGAGCAGTACTTC. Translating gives CASSLDAGLAGDEQYF.

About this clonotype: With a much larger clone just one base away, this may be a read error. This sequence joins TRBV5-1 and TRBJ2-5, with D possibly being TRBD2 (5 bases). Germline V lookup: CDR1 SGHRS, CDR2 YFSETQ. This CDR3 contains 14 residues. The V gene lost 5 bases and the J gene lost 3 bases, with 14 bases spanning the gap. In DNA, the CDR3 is TGCGCCAGCAGAGCAGTGGGAGAGAAAGAGACCCAGTACTTC. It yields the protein CASRAVGEKETQYF.

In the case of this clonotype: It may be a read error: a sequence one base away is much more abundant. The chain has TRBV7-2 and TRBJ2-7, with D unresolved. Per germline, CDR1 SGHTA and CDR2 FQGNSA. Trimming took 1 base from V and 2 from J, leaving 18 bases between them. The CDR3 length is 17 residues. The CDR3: CASSLEVGWVNTYEQYF. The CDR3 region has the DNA TGTGCCAGCAGCTTAGAGGTCGGGTGGGTAAATACCTACGAGCAGTACTTC.

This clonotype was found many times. This CDR3 is CASSQGVAPLGTQYF. The CDR3 region has the DNA TGCGCCAGCAGCCAAGGGGTAGCGCCTCTGGGGACCCAGTACTTC. V usage is TRBV4-1 and J usage is TRBJ2-5, with a possible D match to TRBD2 (5 bases). The V gene lost 1 base and the J gene lost 7 bases, with 16 bases spanning the gap. CDR1 and CDR2 from the germline V gene are MGHRA and YSYEKL. The length of the CDR3 is 15 residues.

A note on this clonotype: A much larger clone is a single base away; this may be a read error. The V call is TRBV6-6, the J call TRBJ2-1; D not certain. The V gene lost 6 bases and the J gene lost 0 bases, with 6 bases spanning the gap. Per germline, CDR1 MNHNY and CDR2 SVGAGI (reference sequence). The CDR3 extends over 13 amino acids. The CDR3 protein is CASRLRSYNEQFF. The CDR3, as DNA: TGTGCCAGCAGACTCCGCTCCTACAATGAGCAGTTCTTC.

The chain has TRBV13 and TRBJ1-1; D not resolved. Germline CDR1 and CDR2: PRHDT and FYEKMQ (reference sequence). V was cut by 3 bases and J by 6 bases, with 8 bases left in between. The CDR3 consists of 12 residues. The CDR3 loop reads CASSFLLAEAFF. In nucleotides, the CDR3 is TGTGCCAGCAGCTTTCTGCTCGCTGAAGCTTTCTTT.

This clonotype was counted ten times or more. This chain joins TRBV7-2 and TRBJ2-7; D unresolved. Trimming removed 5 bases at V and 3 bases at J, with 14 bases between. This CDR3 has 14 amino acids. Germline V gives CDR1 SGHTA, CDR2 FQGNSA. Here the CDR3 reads CASSPTPRHYEQYF. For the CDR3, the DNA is TGTGCCAGCAGCCCCACCCCACGGCACTACGAGCAGTACTTC.

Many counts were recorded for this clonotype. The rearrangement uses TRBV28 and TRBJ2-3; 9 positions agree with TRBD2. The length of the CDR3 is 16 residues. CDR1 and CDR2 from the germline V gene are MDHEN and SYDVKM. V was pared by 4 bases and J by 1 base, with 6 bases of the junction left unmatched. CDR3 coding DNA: TGTGCCAGCAGTTCAGCCGCTAGCGGGGGCACAGATACGCAGTATTTT. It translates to CASSSAASGGTDTQYF.

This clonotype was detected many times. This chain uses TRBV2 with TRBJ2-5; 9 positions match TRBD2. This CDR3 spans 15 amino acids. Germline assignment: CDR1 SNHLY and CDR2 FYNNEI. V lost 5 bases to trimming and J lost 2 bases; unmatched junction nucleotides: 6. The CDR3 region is CASSSISGSQETQYF. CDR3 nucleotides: TGTGCCAGCAGTTCAATTAGCGGGAGTCAAGAGACCCAGTACTTC.

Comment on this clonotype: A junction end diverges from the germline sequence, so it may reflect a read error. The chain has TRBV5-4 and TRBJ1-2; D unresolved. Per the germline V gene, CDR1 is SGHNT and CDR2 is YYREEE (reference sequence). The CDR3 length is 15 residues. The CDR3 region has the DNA TGTGCCAGCTCCTCCGGGAAACCTCCCGACTATGGCTACGCCTTC. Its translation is CASSSGKPPDYGYAF.

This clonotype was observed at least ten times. The CDR3 is CASSPAQGAGQPQHF. CDR3 bases: TGTGCCAGCAGCCCTGCACAGGGGGCAGGACAGCCCCAGCATTTT. The V and J genes are TRBV7-2 and TRBJ1-5; TRBD1 aligns across 9 bases. Germline V gene lookup returns CDR1 SGHTA and CDR2 FQGNSA. CDR3 size: 15 residues. V lost 5 bases to trimming and J lost 7 bases; unmatched junction nucleotides: 9. The full variable domain, its missing parts supplied by reference TRBV7-2 and TRBJ1-5, is GAGVSQSPSNKVTEKGKDVELRCDPISGHTALYWYRQSLGQGLEFLIYFQGNSAPDKSGLPSDRFSAERTGGSVSTLTIQRTQQEDSAVYLCASSPAQGAGQPQHFGDGTRLSIL.

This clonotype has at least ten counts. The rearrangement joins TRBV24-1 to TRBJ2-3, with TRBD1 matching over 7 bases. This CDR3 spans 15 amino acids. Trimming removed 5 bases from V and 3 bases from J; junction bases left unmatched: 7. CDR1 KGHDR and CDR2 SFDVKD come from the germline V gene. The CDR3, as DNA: TGTGCCACCAGTGCGAAGACAGGGCTAACAGATACGCAGTATTTT. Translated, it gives CATSAKTGLTDTQYF.